This TCR beta chain was captured in a study of PD-1 blockade in classical Hodgkin lymphoma. This clone came up once. Its antigen is currently unknown. Patients all relapsed after autologous stem cell transplantation, and there was variation in brentuximab vedotin exposure. General study points: By cycle point C4D1, TCR diversity had risen significantly in CD4+ cells (but not CD8+ cells). It was among complete responders that baseline diversity resembled that of newly diagnosed patients. Lower baseline TCR diversity was reported for newly diagnosed patients than for healthy donors.

The assay was immunoSEQ multiplex PCR, and TCRdb's table has in-frame clones only and misses some. The sample has about 110,000 clones; 80% to 90% are singletons. V shed 1 base and J shed 6 bases, with 4 bases lying between them. The CDR3 contains 11 residues. Germline CDR1 and CDR2: DFQATT and SNEGSKA (reference sequence). This rearrangement joins TRBV20-1 to TRBJ2-1; D is ambiguous. The origin of this receptor is a human donor with classical Hodgkin lymphoma. Sequencing was performed on peripheral blood mononuclear cells (PBMCs), taken before the second cycle of nivolumab. The CDR3 reads CSARGGNEQFF. CDR3 in DNA: TGCAGTGCTAGAGGGGGCAATGAGCAGTTCTTC.